This entry lists 32 T cell receptor beta chains sequenced from one sample in a study of T cell responses to AZD1222 COVID-19 vaccine. TCRdb's copy holds only in-frame clones and misses some; the assay was immunoSEQ multiplex PCR. Among 200,000 or so clones listed, roughly 92% were seen once. Sequencing used peripheral blood, obtained 28 days after the second AZD1222 dose. The receptor source for this set is an adult who received the AZD1222 COVID-19 vaccine.

This chain joins TRBV5-4 and TRBJ2-1, with a tentative D call TRBD2 (6 bases). Germline V lookup: CDR1 SGHNT, CDR2 YYREEE (reference sequence). V dropped 10 bases and J dropped 0 bases, with 14 bases sitting between them. The CDR3 has 14 amino acids. This CDR3 reads CAVQDGGSYNEQFF. The CDR3 region has the DNA TGTGCCGTGCAGGACGGGGGCTCCTACAATGAGCAGTTCTTC.

The chain carries TRBV24-1 and TRBJ2-4; 11 bases are a match to TRBD2. J was trimmed by 0 bases and V by 9 bases; bases with no gene match: 21. Per the germline V gene, CDR1 is KGHDR and CDR2 is SFDVKD. This CDR3 region has 21 residues. The CDR3 nucleotides are TGTGCCACCGGAGATTGCCTAGCGGGGGGCCAGTTAGGACCAGCCAAAAACATTCAGTACTTC. This encodes CATGDCLAGGQLGPAKNIQYF.

The chain links TRBV20-1 to TRBJ1-3; D not certain. V was shortened by 3 bases and J by 3 bases, with 3 bases between the two germline ends. The germline CDR1 and CDR2 sequences are DFQATT and SNEGSKA (reference sequence). The CDR3 spans 11 residues. The CDR3 is CSASFGNTIYF. The CDR3 nucleotides read TGCAGTGCTAGCTTTGGAAACACCATATATTTT.

The V and J genes are TRBV7-9 and TRBJ2-3; no firm D call. The germline V gene encodes CDR1 SEHNR and CDR2 FQNEAQ (reference sequence). This CDR3 is 15 amino acids long. V was clipped by 5 bases and J by 0 bases, with 12 bases between them. CDR3 amino acids: CASSPLGYSTDTQYF. In DNA form, the CDR3 reads TGTGCCAGCAGCCCCCTGGGGTACAGCACAGATACGCAGTATTTT.

The V and J genes are TRBV28 and TRBJ1-3; D gene unclear. This CDR3 region has 14 residues. Trimming removed 8 bases at V and 2 bases at J, with 13 bases between. Germline assignment: CDR1 MDHEN and CDR2 SYDVKM. CDR3 DNA sequence: TGTGCCAGCCGGGAATCTAACCCTGGAAACACCATATATTTT. Its translation: CASRESNPGNTIYF.

The CDR3 nucleotides read TGTGCCAGCTCACCAATGGACAGGAATCAGCCCCAGCATTTT. It translates to CASSPMDRNQPQHF. This chain connects TRBV18 to TRBJ1-5; 7 bases fit TRBD1. Unmatched junction bases numbered 2, after V lost 2 bases and J lost 4 bases. The CDR3 is 14 residues long. CDR1 KGHSH and CDR2 LQKENI come from the germline V gene.

The V gene is TRBV4-1, the J gene TRBJ1-5, with D perhaps matching TRBD1 (6 bases). The V end was cut by 0 bases, the J end by 5 bases, with 14 bases between. CDR1 MGHRA and CDR2 YSYEKL come from the germline V gene. This CDR3 has 16 amino acids. The CDR3 loop reads CASSQDSNRVYQPQHF. For the CDR3, the DNA is TGCGCCAGCAGCCAAGATTCGAACAGGGTCTATCAGCCCCAGCATTTT.

The V call is TRBV28, the J call TRBJ2-7; 10 bases fit TRBD1. Trimming took 6 bases from V and 3 from J; bases not matched to a gene: 5. The CDR3 contains 14 residues. Germline V gives CDR1 MDHEN, CDR2 SYDVKM. The CDR3 region is CASRPGQGFYEQYF. The DNA for the CDR3 is TGTGCCAGCAGGCCGGGACAGGGGTTCTACGAGCAGTACTTC.

The chain employs TRBV4-1 and TRBJ2-5, with unresolved D. Per the germline V gene, CDR1 is MGHRA and CDR2 is YSYEKL. The CDR3 extends over 13 amino acids. V dropped 2 bases and J dropped 4 bases, with 8 bases sitting between them. The CDR3 reads CASSQSVPETQYF. The CDR3, as DNA: TGCGCCAGCAGCCAATCGGTTCCAGAGACCCAGTACTTC.

The gene calls are TRBV10-3 and TRBJ2-7, with 9 nucleotides matching TRBD1. Germline lookup yields CDR1 ENHRY and CDR2 SYGVKD. Trimming at V came to 6 bases and at J to 7 bases, leaving 16 bases not matched to a gene. The CDR3 runs 16 residues. The CDR3 loop reads CAIRGPTGGAGTEQYF. CDR3 DNA: TGTGCCATCAGGGGGCCCACAGGGGGCGCGGGTACGGAGCAGTACTTC.

The rearrangement links TRBV19 to TRBJ1-2; TRBD1 agrees at 7 bases. J gave up 2 bases and V 7 bases, and 4 bases lay outside the gene matches. Germline-derived CDR1 and CDR2 are LNHDA and SQIVND (reference sequence). The CDR3 extends over 13 amino acids. The CDR3 spells CASTRGENYGYTF. The CDR3 coding sequence is TGTGCCAGTACCAGGGGGGAGAACTATGGCTACACCTTC. Full variable domain (remainder filled in from reference TRBV19 and TRBJ1-2): DGGITQSPKYLFRKEGQNVTLSCEQNLNHDAMYWYRQDPGQGLRLIYYSQIVNDFQKGDIAEGYSVSREKKESFPLTVTSAQKNPTAFYLCASTRGENYGYTFGSGTRLTVV.

This chain uses TRBV6-1 with TRBJ1-5; no definite D call. From germline, CDR1 is MNHNS and CDR2 SASEGT. This CDR3 spans 14 amino acids. V was shortened by 2 bases and J by 7 bases, with 12 bases between the two germline ends. Here the CDR3 DNA reads TGTGCCAGCAGTGAATTTTGGTTCGGCCAGCCCCAGCATTTT. Residues: CASSEFWFGQPQHF.

This chain uses TRBV27 with TRBJ1-5; D might be TRBD1 (5 bases). V lost 5 bases and J 10 bases, leaving 12 bases between the germline ends. Germline-derived CDR1 and CDR2 are MNHEY and SMNVEV (reference sequence). The CDR3 loop spans 12 amino acids. CDR3 coding DNA: TGTGCCAGCAGTCCGCTGAGGGGTCCCCAGCATTTT. It yields the protein CASSPLRGPQHF.

The chain couples TRBV5-1 to TRBJ1-4; 7 positions agree with TRBD1. V shed 4 bases, J shed 7 bases, and the junction held 10 bases outside the gene matches. The CDR3 length is 15 residues. Per the germline V gene, CDR1 is SGHRS and CDR2 is YFSETQ. The CDR3 loop is CASSTSQGIFEKLFF. The DNA for the CDR3 is TGCGCCAGCAGCACCTCACAGGGGATTTTTGAAAAACTGTTTTTT.

The chain recombines TRBV29-1 with TRBJ1-1, with D perhaps TRBD1 (5 bases). The CDR3 runs 13 residues. V lost 1 base, J lost 4 bases, and 10 bases lay in between. Germline lookup yields CDR1 SQVTM and CDR2 ANQGSEA. CDR3 coding DNA: TGCAGCGTTGAAGGTGTCGGGGGCACTGAAGCTTTCTTT. Residues: CSVEGVGGTEAFF.

This chain links TRBV10-3 with TRBJ1-5, with TRBD1 identical over 8 bases. Germline V lookup: CDR1 ENHRY, CDR2 SYGVKD. The CDR3 covers 15 residues. With V trimmed by 2 bases and J by 4 bases, 4 bases remained unmatched. The DNA for the CDR3 is TGTGCCATCAGTGAGAACGGACAGGGTAATCAGCCCCAGCATTTT. Translating gives CAISENGQGNQPQHF.

This chain links TRBV6-5 with TRBJ2-3; 9 bases line up with TRBD2. Germline CDR1 and CDR2: MNHEY and SVGAGI. V lost 3 bases and J lost 6; bases outside the gene matches: 7. The CDR3 sequence is 15 residues long. In nucleotides, the CDR3 is TGTGCCAGCAGTTATTGGGTAGCGGGGGCGGATACGCAGTATTTT. This gives the protein CASSYWVAGADTQYF.

This chain connects TRBV19 to TRBJ1-1; no reliable D call. From germline, CDR1 is LNHDA and CDR2 SQIVND (reference sequence). The CDR3 extends over 15 amino acids. Trimming took off 3 bases at V and 0 bases at J, with 11 bases between the two ends. The CDR3 reads CASSMIEAMNTEAFF. The CDR3 DNA follows: TGTGCCAGTAGTATGATTGAGGCAATGAACACTGAAGCTTTCTTT.

The genes are TRBV5-6 and TRBJ1-4, with D uncertain. In germline, CDR1 is SGHDT, CDR2 YYEEEE. Trimming stripped 3 bases from V and 7 bases from J, with 25 bases between. CDR3 length: 18 amino acids. CDR3 sequence: CASSSVSNSWAEGEKLFF. Written as DNA, the CDR3 is TGTGCCAGCAGCTCGGTTAGTAACAGCTGGGCTGAAGGTGAAAAACTGTTTTTT.

V gene TRBV5-1 combines with J gene TRBJ2-1; 8 bases are shared with TRBD2. The CDR3 has 17 residues. Germline V CDR1 and CDR2: SGHRS, YFSETQ. V was clipped by 3 bases and J by 0 bases; unmatched bases: 8. CDR3 residues: CASSSFSGVSSYNEQFF. The DNA of the CDR3 is TGCGCCAGCAGCTCCTTTAGCGGGGTGAGCTCCTACAATGAGCAGTTCTTC.

CDR3 amino acids: CASSTRQGTGGYTF. The CDR3 coding sequence is TGTGCCAGCAGTACTCGACAGGGGACCGGTGGCTACACCTTC. V usage is TRBV6-6 and J usage is TRBJ1-2; TRBD1 matches 8 bases. The V segment lost 5 bases and the J segment 7 bases; nucleotides outside the gene matches: 9. CDR3 length: 14 residues. The V gene's germline CDR1 is MNHNY and CDR2 SVGAGI (reference sequence).

The chain joins TRBV5-1 to TRBJ2-1; TRBD2 agrees at 9 bases. The V gene's germline CDR1 is SGHRS and CDR2 YFSETQ. The ends lost 4 bases at V and 0 bases at J; junction bases unmatched: 5. The CDR3 is 16 residues long. CDR3 sequence: CASSLSGGSSYNEQFF. For the CDR3, the DNA is TGCGCCAGCAGCCTCAGCGGGGGGAGCTCCTACAATGAGCAGTTCTTC.

The gene calls are TRBV3-1 (or the pseudogene TRBV3-2) and TRBJ2-1, with 7 bases lining up with TRBD2. V lost 3 bases and J lost 4; bases outside the gene matches: 6. This CDR3 comprises 15 residues. Germline V gives CDR1 LGHDT, CDR2 YNNKEL (reference sequence). The CDR3 DNA sequence: TGTGCCAGCAGCCAGGGGGGGGTACCTTACAATGAGCAGTTCTTC. This translates into CASSQGGVPYNEQFF.

The rearrangement uses TRBV6-6 and TRBJ2-3, with 9 bases aligning to TRBD2. The CDR3 extends over 16 amino acids. Trimming removed 0 bases from V and 4 bases from J; junction bases left unmatched: 5. Germline CDR1 MNHNY, CDR2 SVGAGI (reference sequence). CDR3 loop: CASSYSGGGASDTQYF. The CDR3 DNA sequence: TGTGCCAGCAGTTACTCTGGCGGGGGGGCCTCAGATACGCAGTATTTT.

The rearrangement links TRBV28 to TRBJ1-2; the D is unclear. V shed 2 bases and J shed 4 bases, with 2 bases lying between them. This CDR3 comprises 11 residues. Looked up from germline, CDR1 is MDHEN and CDR2 is SYDVKM. The CDR3 here is CASSLLYGYTF. The DNA of the CDR3 is TGTGCCAGCAGTTTACTCTATGGCTACACCTTC.

V and J are TRBV12-3 or TRBV12-4 and TRBJ2-7; D remains unclear. This CDR3 has 11 amino acids. Trimming took off 6 bases at V and 3 bases at J, with 6 bases between the two ends. CDR3 in amino acids: CASSPHYEQYF. As DNA, the CDR3 is TGTGCCAGCAGCCCACACTACGAGCAGTACTTC.

The rearrangement uses TRBV6-4 and TRBJ1-4; tentatively, D is TRBD1 (5 bases). CDR1 is MRHNA, CDR2 SNTAGT, per germline. The length of the CDR3 is 14 residues. Trimming took off 7 bases at V and 2 bases at J, with 11 bases between the two ends. The CDR3 DNA is TGTGCCAGCATCAGCAGGGTTACTAATGAAAAACTGTTTTTT. It is translated as CASISRVTNEKLFF.

The table lists this clone with a few counts. The rearrangement joins TRBV2 to TRBJ1-2; 12 nucleotides align to TRBD1. CDR3 length: 13 residues. Unmatched junction bases numbered 7, after V lost 10 bases and J lost 7 bases. Germline values: CDR1 SNHLY, CDR2 FYNNEI. Here the CDR3 reads CATRDRGLFGYTF. Written as DNA, the CDR3 is TGTGCCACTAGGGACAGGGGGCTGTTTGGCTACACCTTC.

The chain has TRBV7-3 and TRBJ2-1; TRBD1 matches at 7 bases. This CDR3 contains 15 residues. Germline CDR1 SGHTA, CDR2 FQGTGA. V lost 4 bases to trimming and J lost 1 base; unmatched junction nucleotides: 4. This CDR3 is CASSSRDSSYNEQFF. The CDR3 bases are TGTGCCAGCAGCTCCCGGGACAGTTCCTACAATGAGCAGTTCTTC.

This chain uses TRBV7-9 with TRBJ2-3, with 7 bases fitting TRBD1. J gave up 3 bases and V 5 bases, and 11 bases lay outside the gene matches. Germline CDR1 reads SEHNR; CDR2 reads FQNEAQ (reference sequence). The CDR3 contains 16 residues. CDR3 nucleotides: TGTGCCAGCAGCCCCGGGACAGACTATAGTACAGATACGCAGTATTTT. This translates into CASSPGTDYSTDTQYF.

This clone occurred a few times. The chain joins TRBV27 to TRBJ1-5; D not certain. The V gene's germline CDR1 is MNHEY and CDR2 SMNVEV (reference sequence). V lost 6 bases and J lost 5, with 14 bases in between. CDR3 size: 14 residues. The CDR3 DNA is TGTGCCAGCAGAACGGGTCCTAGGGATCAGCCCCAGCATTTT. As protein: CASRTGPRDQPQHF.

The chain recombines TRBV5-4 with TRBJ1-1, with a weak D call TRBD1 (5 bases). Looked up from germline, CDR1 is SGHNT and CDR2 is YYREEE (reference sequence). Deletions cut 2 bases from V and 4 bases from J, with 12 bases between. The length of the CDR3 is 14 residues. The CDR3 is CASSFMGLSTEAFF. CDR3 nucleotides: TGTGCCAGCAGCTTCATGGGGCTGAGCACTGAAGCTTTCTTT.